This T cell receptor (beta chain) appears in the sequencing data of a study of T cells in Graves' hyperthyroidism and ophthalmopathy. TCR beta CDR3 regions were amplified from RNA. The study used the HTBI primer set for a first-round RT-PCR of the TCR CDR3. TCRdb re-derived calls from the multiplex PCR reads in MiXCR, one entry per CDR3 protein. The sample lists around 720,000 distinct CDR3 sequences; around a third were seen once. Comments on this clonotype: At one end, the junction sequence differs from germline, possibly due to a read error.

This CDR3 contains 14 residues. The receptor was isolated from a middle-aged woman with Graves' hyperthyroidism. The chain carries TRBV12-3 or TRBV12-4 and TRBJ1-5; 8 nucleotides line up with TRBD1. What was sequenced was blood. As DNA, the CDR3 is TGTGCCAGCAGTGACAGGGGAAGCAATCGGCCCCAGCATTTT. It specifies CASSDRGSNRPQHF.